Shown below are 3 T cell receptor beta chains from a single sample sequenced in a study of prognosis after radiotherapy for stage I lung cancer. Starting from genomic DNA, TCR beta CDR3 was amplified through two-round multiplex PCR. Used in first-round PCR were primers specific to each TRBV and TRBJ gene. Each CDR3 protein gets one entry after TCRdb re-called the multiplex PCR reads with MiXCR. The data hold tens of thousands of distinct CDR3 sequences, with roughly 30% observed a single time. Sample: PBMCs, taken before or after stereotactic body radiation therapy (not recorded which). Receptor source: a donor aged 50 or older with non-small cell lung cancer.

Many counts were recorded for this clonotype. The chain recombines TRBV28 with TRBJ1-5, with D hard to call. This CDR3 has 13 residues. The V gene lost 6 bases and the J gene lost 0 bases, with 6 bases spanning the gap. Germline CDR1 and CDR2: MDHEN and SYDVKM. CDR3 in amino acids: CASREYSNQPQHF. Written as DNA, the CDR3 is TGTGCCAGCAGGGAGTATAGCAATCAGCCCCAGCATTTT.

This clonotype was counted many times. The chain couples TRBV11-2 to TRBJ1-1; D remains unclear. The CDR3 is 13 residues long. Deletions cut 6 bases from V and 4 bases from J, with 12 bases between. CDR1 is SGHAT, CDR2 FQNNGV, per germline. CDR3 DNA sequence: TGTGCCAGCAGGTCAAGCGGTGCCACTGAAGCTTTCTTT. Amino acids: CASRSSGATEAFF.

This clonotype was seen at least ten times. V and J are TRBV19 and TRBJ1-2, with 9 bases that match TRBD1. Germline trimming cut 7 bases from V and 0 bases from J; bases unmatched to any gene: 12. The germline V gene has CDR1 LNHDA and CDR2 SQIVND (reference sequence). This CDR3 spans 17 amino acids. CDR3 bases: TGTGCCAGTATAACCCGGGCCGGGACAGGGACTAACTATGGCTACACCTTC. It codes for CASITRAGTGTNYGYTF.